This T cell receptor (beta chain) was sequenced during a study of beta chain features in type 1 diabetes. Expressed TCRB transcripts were sequenced after all isolated RNA was converted to cDNA. Only in-frame clones appear in the TCRdb table, and some are missing; sequencing was by immunoSEQ multiplex PCR. The data hold hundreds of thousands of clones, with 15% observed a single time. Looked up from germline, CDR1 is GTSNPN and CDR2 is SVGIG (reference sequence). V lost 0 bases and J 1 base, leaving 7 bases between the germline ends. The CDR3 runs 14 residues. Sequences were obtained from naive CD4+ T cells from blood. The chain carries TRBV30 and TRBJ1-5; D unclear. The receptor was isolated from a man aged 18 to 29 in good health. This CDR3 is CAWSVLGSNQPQHF. The DNA for the CDR3 is TGTGCCTGGAGTGTACTGGGGAGCAATCAGCCCCAGCATTTT.